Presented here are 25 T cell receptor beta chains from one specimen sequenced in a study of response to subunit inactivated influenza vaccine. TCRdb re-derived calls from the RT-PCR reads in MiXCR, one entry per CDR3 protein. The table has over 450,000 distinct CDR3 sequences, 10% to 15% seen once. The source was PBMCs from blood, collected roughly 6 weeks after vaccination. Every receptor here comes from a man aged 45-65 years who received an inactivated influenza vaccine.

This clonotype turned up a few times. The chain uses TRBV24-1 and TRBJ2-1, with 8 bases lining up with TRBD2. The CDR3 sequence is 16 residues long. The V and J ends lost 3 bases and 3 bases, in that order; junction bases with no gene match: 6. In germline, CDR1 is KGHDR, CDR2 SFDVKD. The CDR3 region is CATSDPSGGLYNEQFF. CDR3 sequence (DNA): TGTGCCACCAGTGATCCAAGCGGGGGTCTCTACAATGAGCAGTTCTTC.

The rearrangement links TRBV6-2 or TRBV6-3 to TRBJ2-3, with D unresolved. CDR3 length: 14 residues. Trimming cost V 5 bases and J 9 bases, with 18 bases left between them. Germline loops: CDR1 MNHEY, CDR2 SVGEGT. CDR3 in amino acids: CASSESARLRTQYF. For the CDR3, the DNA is TGTGCCAGCAGTGAGTCCGCCAGACTGCGCACGCAGTATTTT.

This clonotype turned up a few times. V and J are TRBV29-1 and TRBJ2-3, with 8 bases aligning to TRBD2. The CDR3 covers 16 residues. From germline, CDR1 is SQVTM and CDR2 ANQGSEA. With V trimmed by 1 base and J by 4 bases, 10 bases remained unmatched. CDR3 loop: CSVEALSGGPADTQYF. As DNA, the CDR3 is TGCAGCGTTGAAGCCCTGTCGGGGGGGCCTGCAGATACGCAGTATTTT.

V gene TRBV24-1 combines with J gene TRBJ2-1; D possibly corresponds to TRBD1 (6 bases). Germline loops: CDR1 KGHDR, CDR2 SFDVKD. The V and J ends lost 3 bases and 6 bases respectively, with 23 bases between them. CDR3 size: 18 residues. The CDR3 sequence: CATSDLNAGTTGSNEQFF. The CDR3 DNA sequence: TGTGCCACCAGTGATCTAAACGCCGGGACAACTGGGAGCAATGAGCAGTTCTTC.

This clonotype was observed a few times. CDR3 DNA sequence: TGTGCCAGCAGTGTCACAGTGACCTCCTACAATGAGCAGTTCTTC. It specifies CASSVTVTSYNEQFF. The chain combines TRBV28 with TRBJ2-1; D ambiguous. In germline, CDR1 is MDHEN, CDR2 SYDVKM. CDR3 length: 15 residues. V was trimmed by 5 bases and J by 0 bases, leaving 11 bases between them.

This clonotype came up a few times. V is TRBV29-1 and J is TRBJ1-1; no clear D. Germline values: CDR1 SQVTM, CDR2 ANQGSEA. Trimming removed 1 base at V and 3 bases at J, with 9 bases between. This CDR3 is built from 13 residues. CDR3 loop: CSVEVGGYTEAFF. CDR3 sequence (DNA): TGCAGCGTTGAAGTCGGAGGATACACTGAAGCTTTCTTT. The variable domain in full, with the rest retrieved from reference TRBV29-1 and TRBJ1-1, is SAVISQKPSRDICQRGTSLTIQCQVDSQVTMMFWYRQQPGQSLTLIATANQGSEATYESGFVIDKFPISRPNLTFSTLTVSNMSPEDSSIYLCSVEVGGYTEAFFGQGTRLTVV.

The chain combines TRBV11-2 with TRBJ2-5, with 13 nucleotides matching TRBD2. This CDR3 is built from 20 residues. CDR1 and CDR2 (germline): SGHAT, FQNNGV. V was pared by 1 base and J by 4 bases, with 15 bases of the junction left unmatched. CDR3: CASSLGGLAGVRPKGETQYF. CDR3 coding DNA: TGTGCCAGCAGCTTAGGTGGACTAGCGGGAGTCCGGCCCAAGGGAGAGACCCAGTACTTC.

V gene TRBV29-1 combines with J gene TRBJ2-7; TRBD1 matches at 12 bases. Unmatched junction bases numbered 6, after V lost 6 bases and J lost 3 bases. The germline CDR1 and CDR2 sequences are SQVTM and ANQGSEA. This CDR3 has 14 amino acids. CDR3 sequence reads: CSVAGTGGFYEQYF. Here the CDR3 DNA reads TGCAGCGTCGCCGGGACAGGGGGCTTCTACGAGCAGTACTTC.

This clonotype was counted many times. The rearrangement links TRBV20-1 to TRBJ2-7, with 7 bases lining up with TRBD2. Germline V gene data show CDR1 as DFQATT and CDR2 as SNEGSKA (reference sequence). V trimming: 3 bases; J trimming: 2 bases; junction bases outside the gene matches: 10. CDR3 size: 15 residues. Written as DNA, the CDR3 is TGCAGTGCTAGCACCCGGAGCGGGACTCCCTACGAGCAGTACTTC. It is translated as CSASTRSGTPYEQYF.

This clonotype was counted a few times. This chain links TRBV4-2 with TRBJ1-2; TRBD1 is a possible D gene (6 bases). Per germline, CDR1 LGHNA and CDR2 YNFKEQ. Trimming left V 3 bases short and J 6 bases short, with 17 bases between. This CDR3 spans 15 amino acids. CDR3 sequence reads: CASSQTQGVRDGYTF. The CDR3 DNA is TGTGCCAGCAGCCAGACACAGGGAGTGCGGGATGGCTACACCTTC.

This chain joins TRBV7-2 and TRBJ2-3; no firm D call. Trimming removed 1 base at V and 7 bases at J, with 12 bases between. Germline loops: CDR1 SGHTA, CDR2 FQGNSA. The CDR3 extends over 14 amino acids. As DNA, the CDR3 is TGTGCCAGCAGCTTAGAACGGGTCAGGAATACGCAGTATTTT. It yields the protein CASSLERVRNTQYF.

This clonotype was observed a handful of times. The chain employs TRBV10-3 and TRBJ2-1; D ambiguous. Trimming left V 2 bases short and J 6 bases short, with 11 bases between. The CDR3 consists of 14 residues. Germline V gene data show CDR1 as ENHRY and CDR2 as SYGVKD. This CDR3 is CAISELLGANEQFF. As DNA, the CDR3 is TGTGCCATCAGTGAGCTCCTAGGAGCCAATGAGCAGTTCTTC.

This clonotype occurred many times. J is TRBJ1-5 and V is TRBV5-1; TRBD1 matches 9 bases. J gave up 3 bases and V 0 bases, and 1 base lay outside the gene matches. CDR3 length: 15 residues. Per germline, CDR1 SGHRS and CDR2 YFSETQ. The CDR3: CASSLGDRDNQPQHF. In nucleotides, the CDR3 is TGCGCCAGCAGCTTGGGGGACAGGGACAATCAGCCCCAGCATTTT.

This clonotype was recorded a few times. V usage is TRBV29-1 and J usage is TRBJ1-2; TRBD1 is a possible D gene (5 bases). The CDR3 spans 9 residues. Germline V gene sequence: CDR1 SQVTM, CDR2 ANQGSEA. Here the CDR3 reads CSGDRGYTF. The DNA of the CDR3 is TGCAGTGGAGACAGAGGCTACACCTTC.

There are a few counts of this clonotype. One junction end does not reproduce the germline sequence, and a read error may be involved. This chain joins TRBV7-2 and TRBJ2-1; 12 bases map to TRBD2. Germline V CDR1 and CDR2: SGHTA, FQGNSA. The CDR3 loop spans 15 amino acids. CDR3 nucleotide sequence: TGTGCCAGCAGCCAACTAGCGGGAGGCCTCAATGTGCAGTTCTTC. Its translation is CASSQLAGGLNVQFF.

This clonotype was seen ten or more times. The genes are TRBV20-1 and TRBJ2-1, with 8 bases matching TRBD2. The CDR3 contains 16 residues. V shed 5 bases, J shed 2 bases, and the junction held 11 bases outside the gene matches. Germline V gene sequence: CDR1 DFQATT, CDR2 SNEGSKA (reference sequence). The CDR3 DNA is TGCAGTGCTTACCCACCCTTTAGCGGGACCTACAATGAGCAGTTCTTC. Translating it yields CSAYPPFSGTYNEQFF.

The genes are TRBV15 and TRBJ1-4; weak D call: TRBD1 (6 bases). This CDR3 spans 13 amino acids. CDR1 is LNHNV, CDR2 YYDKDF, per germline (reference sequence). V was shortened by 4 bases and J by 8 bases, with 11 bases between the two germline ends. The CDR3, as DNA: TGTGCCACCAGCAAAGGGACAAGGGAAAAACTGTTTTTT. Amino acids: CATSKGTREKLFF.

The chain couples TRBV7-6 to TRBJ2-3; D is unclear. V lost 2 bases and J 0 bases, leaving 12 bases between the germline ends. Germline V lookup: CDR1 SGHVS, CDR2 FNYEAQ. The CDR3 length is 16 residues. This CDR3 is CASSLTAYSSTDTQYF. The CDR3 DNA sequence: TGTGCCAGCAGCTTAACGGCGTACTCTAGCACAGATACGCAGTATTTT.

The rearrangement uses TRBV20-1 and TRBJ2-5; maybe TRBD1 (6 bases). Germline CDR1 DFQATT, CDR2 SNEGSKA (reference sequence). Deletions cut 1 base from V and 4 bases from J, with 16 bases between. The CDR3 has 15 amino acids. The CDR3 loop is CSARVGWGLGETQYF. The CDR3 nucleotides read TGCAGTGCTAGAGTTGGTTGGGGGCTGGGAGAGACCCAGTACTTC.

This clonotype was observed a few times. DNA for the CDR3: TGCGCCAGCAGTGAGTCGGGGCGTTCCACCGGGGAGCTGTTTTTT. This sequence encodes CASSESGRSTGELFF. This sequence joins TRBV10-2 and TRBJ2-2, with D perhaps TRBD1 (5 bases). V lost 0 bases and J lost 4, with 9 bases in between. Looked up from germline, CDR1 is WSHSY and CDR2 is SAAADI. The CDR3 length is 15 residues.

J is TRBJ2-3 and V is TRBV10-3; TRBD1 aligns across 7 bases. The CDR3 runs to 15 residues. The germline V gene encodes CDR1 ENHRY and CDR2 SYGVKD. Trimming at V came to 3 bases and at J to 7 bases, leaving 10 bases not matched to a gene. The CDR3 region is CAISEVGRGSNTQYF. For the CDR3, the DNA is TGTGCCATCAGTGAAGTGGGCAGGGGGAGCAATACGCAGTATTTT.

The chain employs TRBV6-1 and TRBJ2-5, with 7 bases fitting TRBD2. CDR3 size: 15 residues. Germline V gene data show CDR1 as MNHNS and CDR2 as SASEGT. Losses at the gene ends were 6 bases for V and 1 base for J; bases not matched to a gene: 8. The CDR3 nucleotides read TGTGCCAGCAGGTCTCTAGCGGCTCCCCAAGAGACCCAGTACTTC. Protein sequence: CASRSLAAPQETQYF.

The CDR3 reads CASSSLDRVGEKLFF. The CDR3 nucleotides read TGTGCCAGCAGTTCCCTGGACAGGGTTGGTGAAAAACTGTTTTTT. V gene TRBV12-3 or TRBV12-4 combines with J gene TRBJ1-4; 8 positions agree with TRBD1. V dropped 4 bases and J dropped 7; count of bases not matched to a gene: 8. This CDR3 spans 15 amino acids.

This CDR3 reads CASSIAEPSYEQYF. The CDR3 DNA reads as TGTGCCAGCAGCATCGCTGAACCCTCCTACGAGCAGTACTTC. The chain links TRBV5-5 to TRBJ2-7; D gene uncertain. The CDR3 is 14 residues long. CDR1 is SGHKS and CDR2 is YYEKEE in the germline V gene (reference sequence). With 4 bases removed from V and 0 bases from J, the gap between germline ends came to 11 bases.

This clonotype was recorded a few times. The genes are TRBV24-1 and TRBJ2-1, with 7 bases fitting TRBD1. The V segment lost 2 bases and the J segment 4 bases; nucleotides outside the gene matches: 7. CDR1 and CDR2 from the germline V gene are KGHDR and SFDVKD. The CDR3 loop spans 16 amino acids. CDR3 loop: CATSDSRDSRYNEQFF. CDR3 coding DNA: TGTGCCACCAGTGATTCCCGGGACAGCAGATACAATGAGCAGTTCTTC.